These 4 T cell receptor beta chains share one sample of origin, sequenced in a study of blood T cell repertoires in COVID-19. The protocol was immunoSEQ multiplex PCR, while the TCRdb copy is restricted to in-frame clones and leaves out a portion. The sample has 230,000 or so clones, 84% seen once. The material sequenced was peripheral blood. The receptors come from a woman between 40 and 50 years old who had recovered from COVID-19.

J is TRBJ1-3 and V is TRBV5-1; D remains unclear. The V and J ends lost 0 bases and 0 bases respectively, with 7 bases between them. The CDR3 has 15 amino acids. Germline assignment: CDR1 SGHRS and CDR2 YFSETQ. CDR3 in amino acids: CASSLGSVSGNTIYF. In nucleotides, the CDR3 is TGCGCCAGCAGCTTGGGTTCAGTCTCTGGAAACACCATATATTTT.

In this sample, this clone turned up a few times. The rearrangement uses TRBV7-8 and TRBJ2-7; the D is unclear. This CDR3 spans 14 amino acids. V was shortened by 5 bases and J by 2 bases, with 13 bases between the two germline ends. From germline, CDR1 is SGHVS and CDR2 FQNEAQ. CDR3 amino acids: CASSPRWLTYEQYF. In DNA form, the CDR3 reads TGTGCCAGCAGCCCCCGGTGGTTGACCTACGAGCAGTACTTC.

This chain connects TRBV19 to TRBJ1-5, with a tentative D call TRBD1 (6 bases). This CDR3 is built from 16 residues. Trimming pared 4 bases from V and 0 bases from J, leaving 13 bases between. Germline V gene data show CDR1 as LNHDA and CDR2 as SQIVND (reference sequence). DNA of the CDR3: TGTGCCAGTAGTAAACAGGGTGGGGGTAGCAATCAGCCCCAGCATTTT. It translates to CASSKQGGGSNQPQHF. Using reference TRBV19 and TRBJ1-5 for the parts outside the CDR3, the full variable domain is DGGITQSPKYLFRKEGQNVTLSCEQNLNHDAMYWYRQDPGQGLRLIYYSQIVNDFQKGDIAEGYSVSREKKESFPLTVTSAQKNPTAFYLCASSKQGGGSNQPQHFGDGTRLSIL.

This clone was counted once. The chain combines TRBV5-1 with TRBJ1-4; 7 bases line up with TRBD1. CDR3 length equals 15 residues. The germline CDR1 and CDR2 sequences are SGHRS and YFSETQ. V was pared by 4 bases and J by 7 bases, with 10 bases of the junction left unmatched. CDR3 coding DNA: TGCGCCAGCAGCAACAGACAGGGTAGAGTTGAAAAACTGTTTTTT. Translated: CASSNRQGRVEKLFF.